This is a list of T cell receptor beta chains from one sample in a study of OX40 agonist ivuxolimab in advanced cancers. TCRdb's table, derived via immunoSEQ multiplex PCR, lists solely in-frame clones and lacks some. The data hold some 44,000 clones, with about four fifths observed a single time. This material consisted of CD4+ or CD8+ T cells sorted from blood, taken in a trial of the OX40 agonist ivuxolimab. The receptors were sampled from an adult with an advanced solid tumor such as melanoma, head and neck, liver or kidney cancer. CDR3s include the opening cysteine and the closing phenylalanine or tryptophan. A D gene is named only where the DNA matches it firmly. Rows give clone size only sometimes, using once, few, many, or a class for an expanded clone.

clone size	V gene	D gene	J gene	CDR3 protein	CDR3 DNA
.	TRBV5-6	TRBD1	TRBJ1-1	CASSLASDRGLSTEAFF	TGTGCCAGCAGCTTGGCCTCGGACAGGGGGCTGAGCACTGAAGCTTTCTTT
.	TRBV19	TRBD1	TRBJ1-2	CASSTEQGPRRGFDYGYTF	TGTGCCAGTAGTACAGAACAGGGGCCCCGGAGGGGTTTTGACTATGGCTACACCTTC
.	TRBV13	TRBD1	TRBJ2-7	CASSYRDRIYEQYF	TGTGCCAGCAGCTACCGGGACAGGATCTACGAGCAGTACTTC
.	TRBV19	.	TRBJ1-3	CATGEGLPGNTIYF	TGTGCCACCGGTGAGGGTTTGCCTGGAAACACCATATATTTT
once	TRBV9	TRBD1	TRBJ2-7	CASSVSTGQGYEQYF	TGTGCCAGCAGCGTAAGTACGGGACAGGGGTACGAGCAGTACTTC
.	TRBV18	.	TRBJ1-1	CASSPTGNTEAFF	TGTGCCAGCTCCCCTACAGGGAACACTGAAGCTTTCTTT
.	TRBV27	TRBD2	TRBJ2-1	CASSYTGGTYNEQFF	TGTGCCAGCAGTTATACGGGAGGGACCTACAATGAGCAGTTCTTC
.	TRBV12-5	TRBD2	TRBJ2-1	CASGPAGTSGRSSYNEQFF	TGTGCTAGTGGTCCAGCCGGGACTAGCGGGAGGTCGTCCTACAATGAGCAGTTCTTC
.	TRBV10-3	.	TRBJ2-7	CASSPSGFLGNEQYF	TGTGCCAGCAGTCCGAGTGGGTTCTTGGGAAACGAGCAGTACTTC
.	TRBV7-9	TRBD2	TRBJ2-1	CASSSGPGLAGGIDNEQFF	TGTGCCAGCAGCTCGGGCCCGGGGCTAGCGGGAGGGATTGACAATGAGCAGTTCTTC
.	TRBV11-2	TRBD1	TRBJ2-2	CASSRQGGPGELFF	TGTGCCAGCAGTCGACAGGGTGGTCCCGGGGAGCTGTTTTTT
.	TRBV7-3	.	TRBJ1-1	CASSLLSAGSGNTEAFF	TGTGCCAGCAGCTTATTATCGGCAGGATCGGGCAACACTGAAGCTTTCTTT
.	TRBV4-1	.	TRBJ2-7	CASSQVAGSSYEQYF	TGCGCCAGCAGCCAAGTCGCAGGGAGCTCCTACGAGCAGTACTTC
.	TRBV25-1	.	TRBJ2-3	CASSEWAPRESTDTQYF	TGTGCCAGCAGTGAATGGGCCCCCCGGGAGAGCACAGATACGCAGTATTTT
.	TRBV7-2	.	TRBJ2-1	CASSFPTSTDEQFF	TGTGCCAGCAGCTTTCCAACTAGCACGGATGAGCAGTTCTTC
.	TRBV4-1	TRBD1	TRBJ1-3	CASSHTGTGASGNTIYF	TGCGCCAGCAGCCATACCGGGACAGGGGCCTCTGGAAACACCATATATTTT
.	TRBV7-9	.	TRBJ2-1	CASSSSEVTYNEQFF	TGTGCCAGCAGCTCGAGCGAGGTCACCTACAATGAGCAGTTCTTC
.	TRBV29-1	.	TRBJ2-5	CSAPESNQETQYF	TGCAGCGCTCCGGAGTCGAATCAAGAGACCCAGTACTTC
.	TRBV4-3	.	TRBJ1-6	CASSQDSSYNSPLHF	TGCGCCAGCAGCCAAGACAGCTCCTATAATTCACCCCTCCACTTT
once	TRBV7-3	.	TRBJ1-3	CASSLKGVSGNTIYF	TGTGCCAGCAGCTTAAAAGGGGTCTCTGGAAACACCATATATTTT
.	TRBV6-6	.	TRBJ2-2	CATAGLRDTGELFF	TGTGCCACGGCGGGGCTGCGCGACACCGGGGAGCTGTTTTTT
few	TRBV15	TRBD1	TRBJ2-7	CATSRGTGGPYEQYF	TGTGCCACCAGCAGAGGGACAGGGGGCCCCTACGAGCAGTACTTC
once	TRBV27	.	TRBJ1-2	CASTSGGLGYTF	TGTGCCAGCACCTCCGGGGGGCTGGGCTACACCTTC
.	TRBV28	TRBD1	TRBJ2-7	CASLRTGTGVSYEQYF	TGTGCCAGTTTACGAACCGGGACAGGGGTCTCCTACGAGCAGTACTTC
.	TRBV4-3	TRBD2	TRBJ2-1	CASSQVWTSGSYEQFF	TGCGCCAGCAGCCAAGTTTGGACTAGCGGGAGTTATGAGCAGTTCTTC
.	TRBV25-1	.	TRBJ1-1	CASSSGRNTEAFF	TGTGCCAGCAGCTCCGGCCGTAACACTGAAGCTTTCTTT
once	TRBV7-9	.	TRBJ1-6	CASSRNSPLHF	TGTGCCAGCAGCCGCAATTCACCCCTCCACTTT
.	TRBV7-7	.	TRBJ2-2	CASSLALGQGITGELFF	TGTGCTAGCAGCTTAGCGTTGGGGCAGGGGATCACCGGGGAGCTGTTTTTT
few	TRBV19	.	TRBJ2-1	CASSLVGGLKNEQFF	TGTGCCAGTAGTTTGGTGGGGGGGCTCAAAAATGAGCAGTTCTTC
.	TRBV5-1	.	TRBJ1-2	CASSYPGAYYGYTF	TGCGCCAGCAGCTACCCAGGGGCTTACTATGGCTACACCTTC
.	TRBV27	TRBD1	TRBJ2-7	CASSRTGGGFEQYF	TGTGCCAGCAGTCGGACAGGGGGCGGGTTCGAGCAGTACTTC
.	TRBV12-5	.	TRBJ2-5	CASGRQEIQETQYF	TGTGCTAGTGGTCGACAGGAAATCCAAGAGACCCAGTACTTC
.	TRBV7-2	.	TRBJ2-1	CASSLVGDSSYNEQFF	TGTGCCAGCAGCTTGGTTGGAGACAGCTCCTACAATGAGCAGTTCTTC
.	TRBV7-2	.	TRBJ2-5	CASSLGFWETQYF	TGTGCCAGCAGCTTAGGGTTTTGGGAGACCCAGTACTTC
few	TRBV5-6	.	TRBJ2-3	CASSSPGGGATDTQYF	TGTGCCAGCAGCTCCCCTGGTGGGGGGGCCACAGATACGCAGTATTTT
.	TRBV5-6	TRBD2	TRBJ2-5	CASSLLSGGASLYQETQYF	TGTGCCAGCAGCTTGCTAAGCGGGGGGGCCTCTTTGTACCAAGAGACCCAGTACTTC
few	TRBV19	.	TRBJ2-7	CASSIGVGQNYVKYF	TGTGCCAGTAGTATTGGTGTAGGACAGAATTACGTCAAGTACTTC
few	TRBV7-8	.	TRBJ1-5	CASGVGYQPQHF	TGTGCCAGCGGTGTCGGTTACCAGCCCCAGCATTTT
once	TRBV2	.	TRBJ2-5	CASSDGEVAQYF	TGTGCCAGCAGTGATGGTGAAGTGGCCCAGTACTTC